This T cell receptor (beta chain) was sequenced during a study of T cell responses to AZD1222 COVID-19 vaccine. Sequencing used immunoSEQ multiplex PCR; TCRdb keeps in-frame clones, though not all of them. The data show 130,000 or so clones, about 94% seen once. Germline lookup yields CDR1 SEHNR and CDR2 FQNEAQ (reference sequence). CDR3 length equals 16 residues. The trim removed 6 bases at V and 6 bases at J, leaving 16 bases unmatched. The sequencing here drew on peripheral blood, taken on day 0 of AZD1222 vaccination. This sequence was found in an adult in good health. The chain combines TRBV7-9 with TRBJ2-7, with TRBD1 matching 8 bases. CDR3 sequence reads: CASSSSSDRAYCEQYF. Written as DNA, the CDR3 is TGTGCCAGCAGTTCCTCTTCGGACAGGGCTTACTGCGAGCAGTACTTC.